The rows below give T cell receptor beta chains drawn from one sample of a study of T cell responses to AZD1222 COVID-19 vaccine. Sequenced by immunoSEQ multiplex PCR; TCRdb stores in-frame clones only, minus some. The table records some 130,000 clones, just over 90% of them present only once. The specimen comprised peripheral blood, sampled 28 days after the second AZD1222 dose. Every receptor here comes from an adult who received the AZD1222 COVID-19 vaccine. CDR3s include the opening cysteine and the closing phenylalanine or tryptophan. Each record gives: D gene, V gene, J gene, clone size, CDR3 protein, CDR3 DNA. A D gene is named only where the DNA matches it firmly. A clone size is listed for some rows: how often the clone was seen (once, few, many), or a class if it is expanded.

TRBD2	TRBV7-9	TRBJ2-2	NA	CAAAGGNTGELFF	TGTGCCGCGGCGGGAGGAAACACCGGGGAGCTGTTTTTT
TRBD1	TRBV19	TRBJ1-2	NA	CASSSRDRGLRNYGYTF	TGTGCCAGTAGTAGCCGGGACAGGGGGCTTCGTAACTATGGCTACACCTTC
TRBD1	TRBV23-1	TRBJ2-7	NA	CASTLAGTGFYEQYF	TGCGCCAGCACCTTAGCCGGGACAGGGTTCTACGAGCAGTACTTC
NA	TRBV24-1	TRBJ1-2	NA	CATSDGTVKVTF	TGTGCCACCAGTGACGGGACTGTGAAAGTTACCTTC
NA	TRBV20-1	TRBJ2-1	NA	CSLGVLYEQFF	TGCAGTCTCGGAGTGTTGTATGAGCAGTTCTTC
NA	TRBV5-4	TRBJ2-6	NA	CASSLQRSSGANVLTF	TGTGCCAGCAGCCTACAAAGGTCCTCTGGGGCCAACGTCCTGACTTTC
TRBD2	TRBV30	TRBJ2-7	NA	CAWSVLAGGPYEQYF	TGTGCCTGGAGTGTACTAGCGGGGGGGCCCTACGAGCAGTACTTC
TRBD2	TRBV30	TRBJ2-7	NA	CAWRTSGSGYEQYF	TGTGCCTGGAGAACTAGCGGGTCAGGCTACGAGCAGTACTTC
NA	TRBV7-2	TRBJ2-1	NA	CASSFEGRIYNEQFF	TGTGCCAGCAGCTTCGAGGGCCGAATCTACAATGAGCAGTTCTTC
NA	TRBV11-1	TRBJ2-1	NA	CASSFSANEQFF	TGTGCCAGCAGTTTTAGCGCTAATGAGCAGTTCTTC
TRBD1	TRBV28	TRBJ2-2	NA	CASSFSGTVTSGELFF	TGTGCCAGCAGTTTTTCGGGGACAGTCACATCAGGGGAGCTGTTTTTT
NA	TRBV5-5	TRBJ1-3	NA	CASSLGHSSGNTIYF	TGTGCCAGCAGCTTGGGACACTCCTCTGGAAACACCATATATTTT
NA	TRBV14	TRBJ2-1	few	CASSKVTHRVNEQFF	TGTGCCAGCAGCAAAGTAACACACAGGGTGAATGAGCAGTTCTTC
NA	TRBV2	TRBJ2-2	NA	CASSGRQPNTGELFF	TGTGCCAGCAGTGGACGGCAGCCGAACACCGGGGAGCTGTTTTTT
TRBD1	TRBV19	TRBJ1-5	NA	CASSIRGQGAWGNQPQHF	TGTGCCAGTAGTATAAGGGGACAGGGGGCGTGGGGCAATCAGCCCCAGCATTTT
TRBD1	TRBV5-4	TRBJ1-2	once	CASSPPGQVNGYTF	TGTGCCAGCAGCCCGCCGGGACAGGTTAATGGCTACACCTTC
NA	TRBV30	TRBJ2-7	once	CAWRRSTRLHEQYF	TGTGCCTGGAGGAGGTCGACTAGGCTTCACGAGCAGTACTTC
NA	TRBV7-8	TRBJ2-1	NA	CASSLVGSYNEQFF	TGTGCCAGCAGCTTAGTGGGGAGCTACAATGAGCAGTTCTTC
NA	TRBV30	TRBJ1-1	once	CAWRFSVVRGTEAFF	TGTGCCTGGAGGTTTTCGGTGGTGAGAGGGACTGAAGCTTTCTTT
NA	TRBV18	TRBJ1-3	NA	CASSPRGRLSSGNTIYF	TGTGCCAGCTCACCAAGGGGAAGACTGAGCTCTGGAAACACCATATATTTT
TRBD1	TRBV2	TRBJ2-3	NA	CASSGGTGAFSTDTQYF	TGTGCCAGCAGTGGAGGGACAGGGGCGTTTAGCACAGATACGCAGTATTTT
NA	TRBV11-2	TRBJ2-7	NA	CASSLGLLDYEQYF	TGTGCCAGCAGCTTAGGTTTACTAGACTACGAGCAGTACTTC
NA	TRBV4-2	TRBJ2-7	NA	CASSQDMLGSYEQYF	TGTGCCAGCAGCCAAGATATGCTGGGCTCCTACGAGCAGTACTTC
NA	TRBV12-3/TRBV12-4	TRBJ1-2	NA	CASSFDGAQGYTF	TGTGCCAGCAGTTTCGACGGGGCGCAAGGCTACACCTTC
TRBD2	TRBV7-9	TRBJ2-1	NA	CASSPRTSGDGEQFF	TGTGCCAGCAGCCCCCGGACTAGCGGGGACGGGGAGCAGTTCTTC
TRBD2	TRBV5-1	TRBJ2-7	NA	CASSFGTRAGGPYEQYF	TGCGCCAGCAGCTTCGGGACTAGAGCGGGAGGACCCTACGAGCAGTACTTC
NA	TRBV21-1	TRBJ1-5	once	CASSKWGKLPQHF	TGTGCCAGCAGCAAATGGGGCAAGTTGCCCCAGCATTTT
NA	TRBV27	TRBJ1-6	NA	CASSFLYSPLHF	TGTGCCAGCAGTTTCTTGTATTCACCCCTCCACTTT
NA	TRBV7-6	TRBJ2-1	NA	CASSFGGGYNEQFF	TGTGCCAGCAGCTTCGGCGGCGGTTACAATGAGCAGTTCTTC
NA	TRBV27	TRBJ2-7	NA	CASSPRTRSSYEQYF	TGTGCCAGCAGTCCCCGAACAAGGAGCTCCTACGAGCAGTACTTC
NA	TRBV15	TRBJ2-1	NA	CATSRGLGSHEQFF	TGTGCCACCAGCAGAGGTCTAGGGTCCCATGAGCAGTTCTTC
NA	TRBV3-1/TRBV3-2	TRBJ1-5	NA	CANSQGAGGQPQHF	TGTGCCAACAGCCAAGGGGCAGGAGGTCAGCCCCAGCATTTT
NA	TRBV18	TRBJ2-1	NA	CASSNGGYNEQFF	TGTGCCAGCTCAAACGGAGGGTACAATGAGCAGTTCTTC
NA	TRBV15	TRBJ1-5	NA	CATSRDVAWDQPQHF	TGTGCCACCAGCAGAGATGTTGCTTGGGACCAGCCCCAGCATTTT
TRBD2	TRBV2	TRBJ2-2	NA	CASSTTSGENTGELFF	TGTGCCAGCAGTACGACTAGCGGGGAGAACACCGGGGAGCTGTTTTTT
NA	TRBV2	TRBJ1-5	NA	CASKSEAGEEQPQHF	TGTGCCAGCAAGTCCGAGGCGGGGGAAGAGCAGCCCCAGCATTTT
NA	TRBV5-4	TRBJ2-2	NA	CASSLRLGVGELFF	TGTGCCAGCAGCTTGCGACTAGGGGTCGGGGAGCTGTTTTTT
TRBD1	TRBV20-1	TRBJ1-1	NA	CSAPFRGMAFF	TGCAGTGCTCCCTTCAGGGGGATGGCTTTCTTT
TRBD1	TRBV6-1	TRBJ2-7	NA	CASSDRGRVEQYF	TGTGCCAGCAGTGACAGGGGGCGGGTCGAGCAGTACTTC
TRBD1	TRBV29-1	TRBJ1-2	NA	CSVRTGRGRGNYGYTF	TGCAGCGTTCGAACGGGCAGGGGGCGGGGGAACTATGGCTACACCTTC
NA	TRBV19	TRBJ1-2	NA	CASSLGLQGYTF	TGTGCCAGTAGCCTCGGACTACAAGGCTACACCTTC
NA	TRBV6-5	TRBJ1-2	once	CASRAGSSVYGYTF	TGTGCCAGCAGGGCGGGCAGTTCGGTATACGGCTACACCTTC
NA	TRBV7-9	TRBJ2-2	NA	CAWSPSFNTGELFF	TGTGCCTGGTCCCCATCTTTTAACACCGGGGAGCTGTTTTTT
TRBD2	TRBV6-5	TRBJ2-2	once	CASSPSTSGTGELFF	TGTGCCAGCAGTCCCTCGACTAGCGGCACCGGGGAGCTGTTTTTT
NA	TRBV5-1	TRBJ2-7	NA	CASSPTTGILNEQYF	TGCGCCAGCAGCCCTACAACAGGGATTCTCAACGAGCAGTACTTC
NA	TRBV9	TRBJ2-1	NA	CASSVDYPNYNEQFF	TGTGCCAGCAGCGTAGACTACCCCAATTACAATGAGCAGTTCTTC
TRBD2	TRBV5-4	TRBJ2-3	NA	CASSFFLAGWSTDTQYF	TGTGCCAGCAGCTTTTTCCTAGCGGGGTGGAGCACAGATACGCAGTATTTT
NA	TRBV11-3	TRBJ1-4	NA	CASNLLRTENEKLFF	TGTGCCAGCAACCTACTCAGGACAGAAAATGAAAAACTGTTTTTT
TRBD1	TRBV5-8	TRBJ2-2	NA	CASSRRDRDGELFF	TGTGCCAGCAGCCGCCGGGACAGGGACGGGGAGCTGTTTTTT
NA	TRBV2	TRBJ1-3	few	CASSEDWASGNTIYF	TGTGCCAGCAGTGAAGATTGGGCCTCTGGAAACACCATATATTTT
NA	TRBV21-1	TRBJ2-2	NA	CASTLRGAGELFF	TGTGCCAGCACCCTCAGGGGTGCCGGGGAGCTGTTTTTT
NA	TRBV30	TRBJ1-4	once	CAWSPGWGGRKKLFF	TGTGCCTGGAGCCCTGGCTGGGGGGGCAGGAAAAAACTGTTTTTT
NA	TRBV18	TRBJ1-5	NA	CASSSTLGGQPQHF	TGTGCCAGCTCCAGCACTTTGGGCGGTCAGCCCCAGCATTTT
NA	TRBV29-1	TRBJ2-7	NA	CSVTGRSSYEQYF	TGCAGCGTCACAGGGAGGAGCTCCTACGAGCAGTACTTC
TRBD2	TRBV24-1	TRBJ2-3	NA	CATSDGGGPGDTQYF	TGTGCCACCAGTGATGGGGGAGGGCCAGGAGATACGCAGTATTTT